The clone carrying this T cell receptor (beta chain) was picked up many times. Its antigen is not identified. This beta chain is an off-target read within a library intended for alpha chains, so its frequency means little. This sample was taken from a study of spatial heterogeneity in lung cancer. The CDR3 consists of 16 residues. CDR1 is SGHRS and CDR2 is YFSETQ in the germline V gene. V dropped 4 bases and J dropped 1; count of bases not matched to a gene: 2. Indicated time point: sample taken at primary tumor resection. Each CDR3 protein gets one entry after TCRdb re-called the 5' RACE reads with MiXCR. The table records some 3,500 distinct CDR3 sequences, 4.5% to 5.5% of them present only once. Regarding the study as a whole: For expanded intratumoral alpha and beta TCRs, counts tracked tumor mutation counts.

This chain uses TRBV5-1 with TRBJ2-2; 12 bases are a match to TRBD2. The specimen comprised lung tumor tissue, sampled at surgery. The source of this sequence is a female donor with early-stage non-small cell lung cancer. DNA of the CDR3: TGCGCCAGCAGCCAACTAGCGGGAGGGAACACCGGGGAGCTGTTTTTT. The encoded protein is CASSQLAGGNTGELFF.